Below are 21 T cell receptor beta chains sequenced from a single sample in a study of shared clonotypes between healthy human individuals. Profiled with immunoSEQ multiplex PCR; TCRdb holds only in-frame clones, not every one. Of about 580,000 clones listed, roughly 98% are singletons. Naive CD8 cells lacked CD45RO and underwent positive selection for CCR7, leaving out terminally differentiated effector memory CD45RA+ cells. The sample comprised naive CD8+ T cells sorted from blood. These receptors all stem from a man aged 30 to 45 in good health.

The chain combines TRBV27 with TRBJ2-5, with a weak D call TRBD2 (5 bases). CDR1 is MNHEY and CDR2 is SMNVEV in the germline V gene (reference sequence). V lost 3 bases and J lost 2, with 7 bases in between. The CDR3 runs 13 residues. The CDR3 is CASSLGEQETQYF. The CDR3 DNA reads TGTGCCAGCAGTTTGGGAGAACAAGAGACCCAGTACTTC.

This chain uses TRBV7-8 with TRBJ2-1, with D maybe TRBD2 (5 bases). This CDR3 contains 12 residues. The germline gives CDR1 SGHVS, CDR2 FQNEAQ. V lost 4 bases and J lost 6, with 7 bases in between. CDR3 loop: CASSSLVNEQFF. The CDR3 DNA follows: TGTGCCAGCAGCTCACTAGTCAATGAGCAGTTCTTC.

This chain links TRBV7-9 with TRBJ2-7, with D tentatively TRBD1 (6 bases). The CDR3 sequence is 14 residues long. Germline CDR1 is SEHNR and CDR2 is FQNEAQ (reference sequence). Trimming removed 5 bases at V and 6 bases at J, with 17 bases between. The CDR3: CASSAHREGSEQYF. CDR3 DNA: TGTGCCAGCAGCGCCCACAGGGAAGGGAGCGAGCAGTACTTC.

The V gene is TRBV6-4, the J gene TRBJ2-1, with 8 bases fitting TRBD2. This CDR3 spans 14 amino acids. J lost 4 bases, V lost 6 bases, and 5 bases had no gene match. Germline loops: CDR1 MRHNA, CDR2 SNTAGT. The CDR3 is CASSTGGPYNEQFF. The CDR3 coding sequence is TGTGCCAGCAGCACGGGAGGGCCGTACAATGAGCAGTTCTTC.

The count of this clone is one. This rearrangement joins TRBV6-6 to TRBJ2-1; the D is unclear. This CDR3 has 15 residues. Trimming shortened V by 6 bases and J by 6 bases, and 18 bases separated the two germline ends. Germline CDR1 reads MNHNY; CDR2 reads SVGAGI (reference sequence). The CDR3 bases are TGTGCCAGCAGGGTGAGCAGCTCACTTCTCAATGAGCAGTTCTTC. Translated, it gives CASRVSSSLLNEQFF.

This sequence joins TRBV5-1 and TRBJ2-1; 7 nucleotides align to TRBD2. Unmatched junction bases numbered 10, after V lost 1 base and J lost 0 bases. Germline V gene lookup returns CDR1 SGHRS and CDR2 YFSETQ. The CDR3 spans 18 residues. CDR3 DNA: TGCGCCAGCAGCTTGATGGGTAGCGGGTTGAGCTCCTACAATGAGCAGTTCTTC. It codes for CASSLMGSGLSSYNEQFF.

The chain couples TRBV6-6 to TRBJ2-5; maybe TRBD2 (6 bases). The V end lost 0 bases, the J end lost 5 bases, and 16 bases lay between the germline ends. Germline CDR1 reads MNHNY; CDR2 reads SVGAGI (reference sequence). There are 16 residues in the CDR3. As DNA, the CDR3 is TGTGCCAGCAGTTACTCGATTAAAGGGAGGCGGGAGACCCAGTACTTC. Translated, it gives CASSYSIKGRRETQYF.

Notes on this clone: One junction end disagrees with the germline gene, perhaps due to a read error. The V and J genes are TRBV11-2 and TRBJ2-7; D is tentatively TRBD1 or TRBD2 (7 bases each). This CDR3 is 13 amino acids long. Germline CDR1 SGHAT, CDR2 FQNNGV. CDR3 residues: CASSLETAGTAGF. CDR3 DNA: TGTGCCAGCAGCTTAGAAACGGCCGGGACAGCGGGATTC.

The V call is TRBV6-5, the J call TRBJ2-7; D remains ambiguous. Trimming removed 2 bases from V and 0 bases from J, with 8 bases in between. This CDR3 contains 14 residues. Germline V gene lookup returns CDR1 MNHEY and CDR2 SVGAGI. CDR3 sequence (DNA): TGTGCCAGCAGTTACGAAAGCAACTCCTACGAGCAGTACTTC. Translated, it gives CASSYESNSYEQYF.

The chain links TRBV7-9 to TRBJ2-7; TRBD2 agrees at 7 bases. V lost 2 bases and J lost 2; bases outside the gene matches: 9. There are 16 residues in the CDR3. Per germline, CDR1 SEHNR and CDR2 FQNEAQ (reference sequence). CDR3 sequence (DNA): TGTGCCAGCAGCTTAACCCACCGAGGGAGGGCCTACGAGCAGTACTTC. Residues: CASSLTHRGRAYEQYF.

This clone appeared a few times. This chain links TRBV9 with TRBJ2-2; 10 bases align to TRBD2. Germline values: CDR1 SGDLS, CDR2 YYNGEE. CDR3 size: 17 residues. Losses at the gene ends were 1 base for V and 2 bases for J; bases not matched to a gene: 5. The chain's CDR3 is CASSVPIAGGNTGELFF. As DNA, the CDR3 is TGTGCCAGCAGCGTACCGATAGCGGGAGGCAACACCGGGGAGCTGTTTTTT. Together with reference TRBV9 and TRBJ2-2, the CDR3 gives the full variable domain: DSGVTQTPKHLITATGQRVTLRCSPRSGDLSVYWYQQSLDQGLQFLIQYYNGEERAKGNILERFSAQQFPDLHSELNLSSLELGDSALYFCASSVPIAGGNTGELFFGEGSRLTVL.

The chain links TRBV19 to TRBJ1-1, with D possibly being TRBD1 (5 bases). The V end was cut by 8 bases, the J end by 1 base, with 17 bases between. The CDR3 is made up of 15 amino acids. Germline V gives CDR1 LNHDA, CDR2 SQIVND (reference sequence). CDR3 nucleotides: TGTGCCAGTCACGGACGTCGGGGCTCGAACACTGAAGCTTTCTTT. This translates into CASHGRRGSNTEAFF.

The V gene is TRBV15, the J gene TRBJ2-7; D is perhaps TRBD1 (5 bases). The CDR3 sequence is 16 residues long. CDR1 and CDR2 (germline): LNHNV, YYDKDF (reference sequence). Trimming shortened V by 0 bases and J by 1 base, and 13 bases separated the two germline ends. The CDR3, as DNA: TGTGCCACCAGCAGAGACAAAGGCAGGGCTTCCTACGAGCAGTACTTC. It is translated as CATSRDKGRASYEQYF.

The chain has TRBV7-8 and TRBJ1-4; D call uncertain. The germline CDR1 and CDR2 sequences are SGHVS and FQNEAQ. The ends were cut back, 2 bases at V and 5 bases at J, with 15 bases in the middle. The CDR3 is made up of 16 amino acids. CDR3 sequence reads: CASSLYSGVPNEKLFF. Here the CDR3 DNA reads TGTGCCAGCAGCTTATACTCGGGAGTTCCGAATGAAAAACTGTTTTTT.

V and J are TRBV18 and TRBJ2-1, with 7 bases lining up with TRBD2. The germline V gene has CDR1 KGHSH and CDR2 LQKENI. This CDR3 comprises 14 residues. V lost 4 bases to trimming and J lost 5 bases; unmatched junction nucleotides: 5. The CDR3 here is CASSLGRRDNEQFF. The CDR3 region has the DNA TGTGCCAGCTCACTCGGGAGGAGGGACAATGAGCAGTTCTTC.

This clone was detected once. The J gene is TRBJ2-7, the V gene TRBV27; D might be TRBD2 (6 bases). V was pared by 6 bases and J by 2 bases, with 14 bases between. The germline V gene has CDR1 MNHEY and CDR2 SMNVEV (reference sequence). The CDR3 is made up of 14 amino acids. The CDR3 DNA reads TGTGCCAGCAGCAAGAACGGGAGTCCCTACGAGCAGTACTTC. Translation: CASSKNGSPYEQYF.

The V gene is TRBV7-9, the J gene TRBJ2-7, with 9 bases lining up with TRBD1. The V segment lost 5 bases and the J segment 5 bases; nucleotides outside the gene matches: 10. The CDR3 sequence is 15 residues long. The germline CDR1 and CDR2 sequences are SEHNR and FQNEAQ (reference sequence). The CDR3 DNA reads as TGTGCCAGCAGCACTTCCGGGACAGGGTACCACGAGCAGTACTTC. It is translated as CASSTSGTGYHEQYF.

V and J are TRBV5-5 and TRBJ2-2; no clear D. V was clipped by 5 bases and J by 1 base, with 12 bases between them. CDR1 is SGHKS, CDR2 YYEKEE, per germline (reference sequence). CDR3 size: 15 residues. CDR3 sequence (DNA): TGTGCCAGCAGTTTCGGGCAGGAGAACACCGGGGAGCTGTTTTTT. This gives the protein CASSFGQENTGELFF.

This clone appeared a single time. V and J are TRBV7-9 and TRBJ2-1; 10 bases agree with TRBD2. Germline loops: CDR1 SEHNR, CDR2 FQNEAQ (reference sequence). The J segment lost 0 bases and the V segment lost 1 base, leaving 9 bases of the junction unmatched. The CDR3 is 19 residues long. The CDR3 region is CASSLGASGSRSSYNEQFF. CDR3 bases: TGTGCCAGCAGCTTAGGGGCTAGCGGGAGCCGGAGCTCCTACAATGAGCAGTTCTTC.

The CDR3 reads CASSVGTSGLYEQYF. In DNA, the CDR3 is TGTGCCAGCAGCGTAGGGACTAGCGGACTTTACGAGCAGTACTTC. The chain carries TRBV9 and TRBJ2-7, with 10 bases matching TRBD2. The germline gives CDR1 SGDLS, CDR2 YYNGEE. With V trimmed by 0 bases and J by 4 bases, 4 bases remained unmatched. This CDR3 has 15 amino acids.

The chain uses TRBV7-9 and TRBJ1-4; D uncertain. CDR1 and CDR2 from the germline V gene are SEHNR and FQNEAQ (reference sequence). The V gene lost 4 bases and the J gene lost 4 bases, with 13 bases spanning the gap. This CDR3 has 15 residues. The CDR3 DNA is TGTGCCAGCAGCTCGATTTCGGGGTTTAATGAAAAACTGTTTTTT. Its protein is CASSSISGFNEKLFF. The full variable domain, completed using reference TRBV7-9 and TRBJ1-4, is DTGVSQNPRHKITKRGQNVTFRCDPISEHNRLYWYRQTLGQGPEFLTYFQNEAQLEKSRLLSDRFSAERPKGSFSTLEIQRTEQGDSAMYLCASSSISGFNEKLFFGSGTQLSVL.